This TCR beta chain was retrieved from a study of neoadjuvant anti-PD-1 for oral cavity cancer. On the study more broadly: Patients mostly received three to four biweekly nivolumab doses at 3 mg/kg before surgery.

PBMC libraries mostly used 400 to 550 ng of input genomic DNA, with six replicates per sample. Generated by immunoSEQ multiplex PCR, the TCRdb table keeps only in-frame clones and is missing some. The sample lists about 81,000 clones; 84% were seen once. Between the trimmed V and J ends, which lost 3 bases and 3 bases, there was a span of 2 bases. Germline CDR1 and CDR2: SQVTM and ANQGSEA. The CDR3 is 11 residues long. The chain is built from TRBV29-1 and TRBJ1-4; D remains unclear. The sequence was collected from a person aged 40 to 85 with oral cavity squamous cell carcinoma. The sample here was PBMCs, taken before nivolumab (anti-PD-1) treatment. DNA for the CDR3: TGCAGCGTTGATGCTAATGAAAAACTGTTTTTT. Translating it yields CSVDANEKLFF.